The source of this T cell receptor beta chain is a study of OX40 agonist ivuxolimab in advanced cancers. In the study overall: Ivuxolimab is an agonistic anti-OX40 (CD134) antibody, and patients were treated with it. Each patient was given ivuxolimab into a vein every 2 weeks, at 0.01 to 10 mg/kg. The study reported partial responses in three patients: one hepatocellular carcinoma, two cutaneous melanoma. General observations from the study: The CD4+ and CD8+ T cells in the blood had expanded clonally by week 6 at 0.1 to 3.0 mg/kg.

Produced via immunoSEQ multiplex PCR; TCRdb's table is partial and in-frame only. The repertoire has about 91,000 clones, around 90% of them found once; the top ten carry over 0.4%. V was trimmed by 6 bases and J by 6 bases, leaving 14 bases between them. The CDR3 totals 13 residues. Per germline, CDR1 SQVTM and CDR2 ANQGSEA. With regard to this clone: Its specificity is not known.

The sequence derives from an adult with an advanced solid tumor such as melanoma, head and neck, liver or kidney cancer. V and J are TRBV29-1 and TRBJ1-4, with D tentatively TRBD1 (5 bases). The sample was CD4+ or CD8+ T cells sorted from blood, taken in a trial of the OX40 agonist ivuxolimab. CDR3 sequence reads: CSVHGQGHEKLFF. CDR3 in DNA: TGCAGCGTACACGGGCAGGGTCATGAAAAACTGTTTTTT.